The clone carrying this T cell receptor beta chain was counted between two and nine times. Antigen specificity is unknown. This sample was included in a study of response to subunit inactivated influenza vaccine. The study, taken as a whole, reports: Authors suggested seasonal influenza vaccinations each recruit few new T cells.

Germline assignment: CDR1 DFQATT and CDR2 SNEGSKA (reference sequence). The CDR3 covers 13 residues. V shed 4 bases and J 8 bases; nucleotides not matched to a gene: 3. Using its own MiXCR run on the RT-PCR reads, TCRdb lists one record per CDR3 protein. Of under 750,000 distinct CDR3 sequences listed, 10% to 15% were seen once; the top ten hold 9.5% to 13%. This receptor was taken from a man aged 50-60 years who received an inactivated influenza vaccine. The specimen comprised PBMCs from blood, sampled on the day of vaccination. This chain links TRBV20-1 with TRBJ2-1, with 12 bases that match TRBD2. The CDR3 sequence: CSATRTSGDEQFF. The CDR3 coding sequence is TGCAGTGCTACCAGGACTAGCGGGGATGAGCAGTTCTTC.